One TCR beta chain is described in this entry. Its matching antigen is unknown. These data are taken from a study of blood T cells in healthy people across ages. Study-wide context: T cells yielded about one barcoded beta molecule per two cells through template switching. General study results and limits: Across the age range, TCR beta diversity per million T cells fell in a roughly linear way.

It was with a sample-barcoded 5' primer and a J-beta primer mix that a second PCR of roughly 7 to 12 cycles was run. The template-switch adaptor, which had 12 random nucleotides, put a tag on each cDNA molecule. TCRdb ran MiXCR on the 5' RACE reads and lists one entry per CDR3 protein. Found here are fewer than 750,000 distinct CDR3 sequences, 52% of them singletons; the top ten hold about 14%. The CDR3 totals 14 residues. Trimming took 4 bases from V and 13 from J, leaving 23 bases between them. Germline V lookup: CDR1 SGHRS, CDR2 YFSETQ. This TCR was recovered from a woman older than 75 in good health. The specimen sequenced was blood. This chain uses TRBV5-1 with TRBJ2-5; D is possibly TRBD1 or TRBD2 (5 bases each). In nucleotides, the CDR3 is TGCGCCAGCAGCCAAGACCCGGGGACGGATACGGGGTACTTC. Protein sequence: CASSQDPGTDTGYF.